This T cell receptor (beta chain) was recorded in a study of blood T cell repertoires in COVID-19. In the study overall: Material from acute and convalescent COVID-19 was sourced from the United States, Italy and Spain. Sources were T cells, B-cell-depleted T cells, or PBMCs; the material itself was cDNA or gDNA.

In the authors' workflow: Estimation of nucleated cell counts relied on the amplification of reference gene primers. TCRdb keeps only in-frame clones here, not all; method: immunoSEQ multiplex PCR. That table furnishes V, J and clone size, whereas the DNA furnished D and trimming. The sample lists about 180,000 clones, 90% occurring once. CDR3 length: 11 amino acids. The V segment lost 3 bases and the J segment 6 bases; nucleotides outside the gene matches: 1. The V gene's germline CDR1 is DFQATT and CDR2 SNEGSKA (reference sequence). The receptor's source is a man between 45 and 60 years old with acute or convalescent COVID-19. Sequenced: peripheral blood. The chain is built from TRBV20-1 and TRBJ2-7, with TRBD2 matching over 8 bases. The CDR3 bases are TGCAGTGCTAGGGCGGGGGGCGAGCAGTACTTC. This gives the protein CSARAGGEQYF.